This T cell receptor beta chain was found in a study of human T cells and chemical hapten exposure. Study details: Sensitization employed 2% DPC on about 2 cm by about 2 cm of upper inner arm skin. The study's findings and limits: Given that the donors had alopecia, their immune response may differ from that seen in healthy people.

TCRdb processed the RACE reads anew with MiXCR; each CDR3 protein has one entry. The sample yields tens of thousands of distinct CDR3 sequences, 10% seen once. The germline V gene has CDR1 KGHSH and CDR2 LQKENI. This CDR3 comprises 16 residues. V lost 2 bases and J lost 1, with 13 bases in between. Time point of the sample: patch test 2, 6 weeks after DPC sensitization. Regarding treatment: therapeutic diphenylcyclopropenone sensitization with weekly scalp DPC. Blood collection happened ahead of applying each patch test. Suited to DPC and affected by alopecia, the donors ranged from 18 to 70 years old. This clonotype was recorded at least ten times. Its antigen is still unknown.

The source material was whole blood, sampled in connection with sensitization to the hapten diphenylcyclopropenone (DPC). This chain links TRBV18 with TRBJ2-3; no clear D gene. The TCR comes from a woman aged 30 to 39 with alopecia areata. Some clones in this sample may be carry-over from other donors' samples. CDR3 DNA sequence: TGTGCCAGCTCACCAGTAAAAGGGTCTGGCACAGATACGCAGTATTTT. Protein: CASSPVKGSGTDTQYF. The entire variable domain, with the rest obtained from reference TRBV18 and TRBJ2-3, is as follows: NAGVMQNPRHLVRRRGQEARLRCSPMKGHSHVYWYRQLPEEGLKFMVYLQKENIIDESGMPKERFSAEFPKEGPSILRIQQVVRGDSAAYFCASSPVKGSGTDTQYFGPGTRLTVL.